A single sample is the source of the 22 T cell receptor beta chains below, sequenced in a study of blood T cells in healthy people across ages. Then a second PCR, running about 6 to 12 cycles, was carried out with a sample-barcoded 5' primer and a J-beta primer mix. TCRdb recomputed calls from the 5' RACE reads with MiXCR, one row per CDR3 protein. The repertoire holds some 900,000 distinct CDR3 sequences, around 26% seen once, with around 15% in the top ten. What was sequenced was blood. These receptors all come from a woman aged 80 or older in good health.

The rearrangement uses TRBV20-1 and TRBJ2-3; the match to TRBD1 covers 9 bases. The germline V gene encodes CDR1 DFQATT and CDR2 SNEGSKA (reference sequence). V trimming: 5 bases; J trimming: 6 bases; junction bases outside the gene matches: 6. This CDR3 has 13 amino acids. The CDR3 spells CSALQGASDTQYF. The CDR3 bases are TGCAGTGCTCTACAGGGGGCTTCGGATACGCAGTATTTT.

V usage is TRBV2 and J usage is TRBJ1-2, with 7 bases aligning to TRBD1. The CDR3 sequence is 13 residues long. Germline trimming cut 9 bases from V and 8 bases from J; bases unmatched to any gene: 12. Per the germline V gene, CDR1 is SNHLY and CDR2 is FYNNEI. The CDR3 loop is CARKGEGAGGYTF. The CDR3 bases are TGTGCCAGAAAAGGGGAGGGGGCCGGGGGCTACACCTTC.

The table lists this clonotype with a few counts. The V gene is TRBV7-9, the J gene TRBJ1-6, with 9 bases aligning to TRBD1. This CDR3 region has 15 residues. The germline V gene has CDR1 SEHNR and CDR2 FQNEAQ (reference sequence). V shed 4 bases and J 7 bases; nucleotides not matched to a gene: 5. This chain's CDR3 is CASSWTGEGNSPLHF. The DNA of the CDR3 is TGTGCCAGCAGCTGGACAGGGGAAGGGAATTCACCCCTCCACTTT.

With regard to this clonotype: With a much larger clone just one base away, this may be a read error. This sequence joins TRBV6-2 or TRBV6-3 and TRBJ2-2; TRBD1 aligns across 7 bases. V gave up 2 bases and J gave up 6 bases; unmatched junction bases: 9. Per germline, CDR1 MNHEY and CDR2 SVGEGT. CDR3 size: 16 residues. CDR3 residues: CASSYRDRVAAGELFF. The DNA of the CDR3 is TGTGCCAGCAGTTACAGAGACAGGGTGGCCGCCGGGGAGCTGTTTTTT.

The table lists this clonotype with a count of one. The V gene is TRBV30, the J gene TRBJ2-3, with 7 bases fitting TRBD2. Germline-derived CDR1 and CDR2 are GTSNPN and SVGIG (reference sequence). Trimming took 3 bases from V and 6 from J; bases not matched to a gene: 15. The CDR3 sequence is 16 residues long. As DNA, the CDR3 is TGTGCCTGGAGATCGGGGGGATTGGGCCATTTGGATACGCAGTATTTT. It yields the protein CAWRSGGLGHLDTQYF.

The rearrangement uses TRBV7-2 and TRBJ2-4; no clear D gene. The end of the DNA fits TRBJ2-7 better, so the J call may be wrong. The germline gives CDR1 SGHTA, CDR2 FQGNSA. The CDR3 has 14 residues. CDR3 region: CASSLELHFYEQYF. The CDR3, as DNA: TGTGCCAGCAGCTTAGAGCTTCACTTCTACGAGCAGTACTTC.

This clonotype was detected many times. The chain has TRBV29-1 and TRBJ2-1; 15 bases align to TRBD2. The V and J ends lost 6 bases and 8 bases, in that order; junction bases with no gene match: 14. The CDR3 is 17 residues long. Germline V CDR1 and CDR2: SQVTM, ANQGSEA. The CDR3 here is CSVRPGLAGGPGDEQFF. The CDR3 DNA reads as TGCAGCGTCCGCCCGGGACTAGCGGGGGGCCCTGGGGATGAGCAGTTCTTC.

This clonotype was counted a few times. The chain has TRBV3-1 and TRBJ1-4; D remains ambiguous. The CDR3 spans 12 residues. Germline V CDR1 and CDR2: LGHDT, YNNKEL (reference sequence). Deletions cut 4 bases from V and 8 bases from J, with 8 bases between. CDR3 sequence (DNA): TGTGCCAGCAGCCGATGGAGGGAAAAACTGTTTTTT. Amino acids: CASSRWREKLFF.

In the case of this clonotype: An end of the junction differs from the germline gene, which may be a read error. The chain has TRBV20-1 and TRBJ1-1, with TRBD1 as a possible D gene (6 bases). Germline V gene sequence: CDR1 DFQATT, CDR2 SNEGSKA (reference sequence). The CDR3 runs to 13 residues. CDR3 sequence: CSPRRGTGTEAFF. The CDR3 DNA is TGCAGTCCTAGGAGGGGGACGGGTACTGAAGCTTTCTTT.

This chain joins TRBV7-2 and TRBJ2-1; 8 nucleotides line up with TRBD1. Germline CDR1 reads SGHTA; CDR2 reads FQGNSA. The CDR3 contains 17 residues. J was trimmed by 2 bases and V by 0 bases; bases with no gene match: 6. The CDR3 reads CASSLARTGQTYNEQFF. The CDR3 DNA follows: TGTGCCAGCAGCTTAGCAAGGACAGGGCAAACCTACAATGAGCAGTTCTTC.

This clonotype was observed many times. The rearrangement links TRBV7-9 to TRBJ2-3; 12 nucleotides match TRBD2. This CDR3 has 15 residues. The ends lost 5 bases at V and 5 bases at J; junction bases unmatched: 5. From germline, CDR1 is SEHNR and CDR2 FQNEAQ (reference sequence). CDR3 sequence reads: CASSQGLAGRDTQYF. CDR3 bases: TGTGCCAGCAGCCAGGGACTAGCGGGCCGAGATACGCAGTATTTT.

This clonotype was counted ten times or more. The chain couples TRBV7-9 to TRBJ1-2; TRBD1 matches 8 bases. CDR1 and CDR2 from the germline V gene are SEHNR and FQNEAQ (reference sequence). The CDR3 length is 15 residues. Germline trimming cut 3 bases from V and 2 bases from J; bases unmatched to any gene: 5. The CDR3 sequence is CASSFETGENYGYTF. The CDR3 coding sequence is TGTGCCAGCAGCTTTGAGACAGGGGAGAACTATGGCTACACCTTC.

The sample holds many counts of this clonotype. This rearrangement joins TRBV5-1 to TRBJ2-5; 7 bases line up with TRBD1. V lost 3 bases, J lost 2 bases, and 4 bases stayed unmatched. Germline-derived CDR1 and CDR2 are SGHRS and YFSETQ. The CDR3 length is 14 residues. The CDR3 region has the DNA TGCGCCAGCAGCTCCTTGGGACAGCAAGAGACCCAGTACTTC. Its protein product is CASSSLGQQETQYF.

The genes are TRBV2 and TRBJ2-1, with TRBD2 identical over 10 bases. The CDR3 extends over 15 amino acids. Germline lookup yields CDR1 SNHLY and CDR2 FYNNEI. Germline trimming cut 6 bases from V and 9 bases from J; bases unmatched to any gene: 11. The CDR3 protein is CASRATSGEASEQFF. The DNA of the CDR3 is TGTGCCAGCAGGGCTACTAGCGGGGAGGCCAGTGAGCAGTTCTTC.

This clonotype was observed at least ten times. The chain combines TRBV7-2 with TRBJ2-3; 8 bases fit TRBD1. Germline V gene data show CDR1 as SGHTA and CDR2 as FQGNSA. The CDR3 extends over 16 amino acids. V gave up 1 base and J gave up 7 bases; unmatched junction bases: 10. DNA for the CDR3: TGTGCCAGCAGCTTAGGTGGACAGGGACCCGCGAATACGCAGTATTTT. This translates into CASSLGGQGPANTQYF.

This clonotype has at least ten counts. This rearrangement joins TRBV7-2 to TRBJ1-2; D not resolved. V lost 1 base and J lost 8, with 11 bases in between. CDR3 length: 13 residues. Germline CDR1 reads SGHTA; CDR2 reads FQGNSA. The CDR3 loop reads CASSLVGERGYTF. The CDR3 DNA reads TGTGCCAGCAGCTTAGTCGGCGAAAGGGGCTACACCTTC.

This clonotype was seen only a few times. The J gene is TRBJ1-3, the V gene TRBV2; TRBD1 agrees at 7 bases. In germline, CDR1 is SNHLY, CDR2 FYNNEI. The CDR3 loop spans 13 amino acids. Unmatched junction bases numbered 1, after V lost 8 bases and J lost 0 bases. The CDR3 sequence: CASSGGSGNTIYF. CDR3 nucleotides: TGTGCCAGCTCAGGGGGCTCTGGAAACACCATATATTTT.

This clonotype was observed a handful of times. J is TRBJ1-2 and V is TRBV6-1, with D hard to call. The CDR3 loop spans 18 amino acids. Trimming stripped 7 bases from V and 4 bases from J, with 28 bases between. Germline V CDR1 and CDR2: MNHNS, SASEGT. CDR3 DNA: TGTGCCAGCAAACCGAGGCCCAATCCTGGGTCGGTGGCCTATGGCTACACCTTC. It is translated as CASKPRPNPGSVAYGYTF.

This clonotype came up many times. For the CDR3, the DNA is TGCGCCAGCGCATCGGGACTAGCGGAGCCCACAGATACGCAGTATTTT. Its translation: CASASGLAEPTDTQYF. This chain uses TRBV4-3 with TRBJ2-3; 11 bases align to TRBD2. The CDR3 is 16 amino acids. The germline V gene has CDR1 LGHNA and CDR2 YSLEER. The J segment lost 2 bases and the V segment lost 8 bases, leaving 9 bases of the junction unmatched.

There are a few counts of this clonotype. The V and J genes are TRBV21-1 and TRBJ2-5; the D call in the table, TRBD1, was not verified against the DNA. TRBV21-1 is a pseudogene locus. The CDR3 runs 17 residues. The CDR3 nucleotides read TGTGCCAGCAGCAAAATCGGGACGGAATATTTTGAAGAGACCCAGTACTTC. It yields the protein CASSKIGTEYFEETQYF.

Many counts were recorded for this clonotype. The V call is TRBV7-9, the J call TRBJ2-5, with D maybe TRBD1 (5 bases). The CDR3 covers 12 residues. The germline V gene encodes CDR1 SEHNR and CDR2 FQNEAQ (reference sequence). V was pared by 0 bases and J by 7 bases, with 6 bases between. For the CDR3, the DNA is TGTGCCAGCAGCTTAGCCCAGGGGACCCAGTACTTC. This encodes CASSLAQGTQYF.

This clonotype was counted at least ten times. The V and J genes are TRBV18 and TRBJ2-5; D call uncertain. Trimming took off 0 bases at V and 2 bases at J, with 7 bases between the two ends. Per germline, CDR1 KGHSH and CDR2 LQKENI. CDR3 length: 14 residues. CDR3 coding DNA: TGTGCCAGCTCACCACCGTCTCAGCAAGAGACCCAGTACTTC. This gives the protein CASSPPSQQETQYF.